The 15 T cell receptor beta chains reported below all come from one sample, sequenced in a study of neurological immune-mediated disorders (dated by TCRdb to the late 2010s). Interpreted using the paper, the time point label stands for: longitudinal time-point 1 (baseline). Library generation was performed with 5' RACE. Sequencing relied on an Illumina HiSeq 2500. TCRdb trimmed public reads at Q25 via fastp, called clones via MiXCR and kept in-frame beta chains. Each entry merges the rows of one CDR3 protein and shows their most common DNA and genes. The sample records tens of thousands of distinct CDR3 sequences, more than 3% of which are singletons. Around 7.7% of the sample goes to the ten largest clones. What was sequenced was PBMCs. Source of these receptors: a woman aged 55-69 years with multiple sclerosis.

This clonotype was seen repeatedly, ten times or more. J is TRBJ2-7 and V is TRBV20-1, with D perhaps matching TRBD1 or TRBD2 (5 bases each). CDR1 and CDR2 (germline): DFQATT, SNEGSKA (reference sequence). The CDR3 is 14 amino acids. V lost 6 bases, J lost 5 bases, and 20 bases lay in between. The CDR3 nucleotides are TGCAGTGCGACGCCGGGACCCCCGCTGGACGAGCAGTACTTC. This codes for CSATPGPPLDEQYF.

This clonotype was counted ten times or more. The rearrangement uses TRBV20-1 and TRBJ2-7, with D tentatively TRBD2 (5 bases). CDR1 and CDR2 from the germline V gene are DFQATT and SNEGSKA (reference sequence). This CDR3 is built from 15 residues. Trimming removed 3 bases at V and 0 bases at J, with 15 bases between. The CDR3 DNA reads TGCAGTGCTAGCTCTGAGGACTTCCCCTCCTACGAGCAGTACTTC. Residues: CSASSEDFPSYEQYF.

This clonotype was recorded at least ten times. This sequence joins TRBV12-3 or TRBV12-4 and TRBJ1-1; possibly TRBD1 for D (6 bases). V was shortened by 1 base and J by 4 bases, with 10 bases between the two germline ends. This CDR3 has 14 amino acids. CDR3 protein: CASSLVGGGTEAFF. In DNA form, the CDR3 reads TGTGCCAGCAGTTTAGTAGGGGGAGGCACTGAAGCTTTCTTT.

This clonotype is medium-sized. The chain employs TRBV7-6 and TRBJ2-1, with a possible D match to TRBD2 (6 bases). V lost 5 bases to trimming and J lost 0 bases, with 8 bases between them. There are 14 residues in the CDR3. Germline-derived CDR1 and CDR2 are SGHVS and FNYEAQ. DNA for the CDR3: TGTGCCAGCAGCGAGACTAGCTCCTACAATGAGCAGTTCTTC. It specifies CASSETSSYNEQFF.

This clonotype was recorded at least ten times. This chain joins TRBV12-3 or TRBV12-4 and TRBJ1-2; 10 nucleotides align to TRBD1. V shed 4 bases, J shed 9 bases, and the junction held 5 bases outside the gene matches. This CDR3 is 13 amino acids long. Written as DNA, the CDR3 is TGTGCCAGCAGTTCCGGGACAGGGGAACGCTACACCTTC. Translating it yields CASSSGTGERYTF.

This clonotype came up many times. The rearrangement links TRBV20-1 to TRBJ2-1, with a tentative D call TRBD1 (6 bases). Germline CDR1 reads DFQATT; CDR2 reads SNEGSKA (reference sequence). There are 16 residues in the CDR3. The ends were cut back, 0 bases at V and 0 bases at J, with 12 bases in the middle. This chain's CDR3 is CSARDTSRGSYNEQFF. In DNA, the CDR3 is TGCAGTGCTAGAGATACATCCAGGGGCTCCTACAATGAGCAGTTCTTC.

There are a few counts of this clonotype. Being one base from a much bigger clone, this may be a read error. The genes are TRBV6-4 and TRBJ2-2; 7 bases agree with TRBD2. V was pared by 5 bases and J by 7 bases, with 4 bases of the junction left unmatched. There are 13 residues in the CDR3. Germline V gene lookup returns CDR1 MRHNA and CDR2 SNTAGT. This chain's CDR3 is CASSSGGIGELFF. CDR3 nucleotide sequence: TGTGCCAGCAGTTCCGGGGGGATCGGGGAGCTGTTTTTT.

This clonotype was found many times. The chain joins TRBV30 to TRBJ1-2; D ambiguous. Between the trimmed V and J ends, which lost 8 bases and 5 bases, there was a span of 15 bases. The CDR3 loop spans 12 amino acids. Germline V CDR1 and CDR2: GTSNPN, SVGIG (reference sequence). The CDR3 nucleotides read TGTGCCCGCGACTCCAGAGGGTATGGCTACACCTTC. Its translation: CARDSRGYGYTF.

This clonotype has ten or more counts. V usage is TRBV15 and J usage is TRBJ2-7; the D gene is possibly TRBD2 (6 bases). In germline, CDR1 is LNHNV, CDR2 YYDKDF (reference sequence). The ends were cut back, 5 bases at V and 7 bases at J, with 15 bases in the middle. CDR3 length: 13 residues. The CDR3 DNA reads TGTGCCACCAGCCCGGCGGAGGGGAAGGAGCAGTACTTC. It translates to CATSPAEGKEQYF.

In this sample, this clonotype turned up many times. The chain has TRBV20-1 and TRBJ1-5, with D unresolved. Trimming shortened V by 3 bases and J by 1 base, and 13 bases separated the two germline ends. The CDR3 totals 15 residues. The germline gives CDR1 DFQATT, CDR2 SNEGSKA (reference sequence). The CDR3 region has the DNA TGCAGTGCTAGCGGCCCCGGGGTAAGCAATCAGCCCCAGCATTTT. It specifies CSASGPGVSNQPQHF.

The sample holds many counts of this clonotype. This sequence joins TRBV25-1 and TRBJ2-2; TRBD2 might be the D (5 bases). Germline-derived CDR1 and CDR2 are MGHDK and SYGVNS. The CDR3 sequence is 13 residues long. Trimming left V 1 base short and J 6 bases short, with 6 bases between. DNA of the CDR3: TGTGCCAGCAGTGAATGGGGAGCCGGGGAGCTGTTTTTT. It is translated as CASSEWGAGELFF.

This clonotype was picked up many times. The gene calls are TRBV9 and TRBJ1-2, with unresolved D. The V gene's germline CDR1 is SGDLS and CDR2 YYNGEE. The germline V and J ends were trimmed by 3 bases and 7 bases, with 13 bases remaining between them. This CDR3 region has 13 residues. The CDR3 nucleotides are TGTGCCAGCAGCGCCATCTCCTTGGGTGGCTACACCTTC. Protein sequence: CASSAISLGGYTF.

This clonotype was seen at least ten times. CDR3 bases: TGTGCCAGCAGCCCGGGACTACCGACAGATACGCAGTATTTT. Its protein is CASSPGLPTDTQYF. V and J are TRBV3-1 and TRBJ2-3, with 7 bases that match TRBD2. V shed 4 bases and J 3 bases; nucleotides not matched to a gene: 4. This CDR3 is built from 14 residues. CDR1 is LGHDT, CDR2 YNNKEL, per germline (reference sequence).

This sequence joins TRBV20-1 and TRBJ2-1; D gene unclear. V was cut by 4 bases and J by 8 bases, with 12 bases left in between. The V gene's germline CDR1 is DFQATT and CDR2 SNEGSKA (reference sequence). This CDR3 is 12 amino acids long. The CDR3 loop reads CSAKTRMDEQFF. CDR3 in DNA: TGCAGTGCTAAGACCCGGATGGATGAGCAGTTCTTC.

This clonotype was counted many times. V gene TRBV3-1 combines with J gene TRBJ2-1; 12 positions match TRBD2. CDR1 and CDR2 from the germline V gene are LGHDT and YNNKEL (reference sequence). V lost 2 bases to trimming and J lost 5 bases; unmatched junction nucleotides: 16. CDR3 length: 20 residues. CDR3 sequence reads: CASSQYALTRLAGVNNEQFF. The CDR3 DNA sequence: TGTGCCAGCAGCCAATACGCCCTTACAAGACTAGCGGGGGTGAACAATGAGCAGTTCTTC.